The TCR beta chain described here comes from a study of radiotherapy plus CTLA-4 blockade in lung cancer. The table came from immunoSEQ multiplex PCR; TCRdb's copy has only in-frame clones and leaves some out. The sample yields about 30,000 clones, 70% to 80% seen once. The CDR3 is made up of 19 amino acids. The germline CDR1 and CDR2 sequences are SGDLS and YYNGEE. V was clipped by 3 bases and J by 0 bases; unmatched bases: 8. The sample consisted of peripheral blood, taken from a patient treated with radiotherapy plus ipilimumab. The gene calls are TRBV9 and TRBJ2-1; TRBD2 aligns across 14 bases. This TCR was recovered from a human donor with non-small cell lung cancer who had stable disease on radiotherapy plus ipilimumab. This CDR3 is CASSARTSGGPSSYNEQFF. The CDR3 region has the DNA TGTGCCAGCAGCGCAAGGACTAGCGGGGGGCCAAGCTCCTACAATGAGCAGTTCTTC. Filled out from reference TRBV9 and TRBJ2-1, the complete variable domain reads DSGVTQTPKHLITATGQRVTLRCSPRSGDLSVYWYQQSLDQGLQFLIQYYNGEERAKGNILERFSAQQFPDLHSELNLSSLELGDSALYFCASSARTSGGPSSYNEQFFGPGTRLTVL.